The 11 T cell receptor beta chains reported below all come from one sample, sequenced in a study of monozygotic twins with inflammatory bowel disease. TCRdb re-called the 5' RACE reads; one entry per CDR3 protein, DNA not given. The sample table sets out about 330,000 distinct CDR3 sequences. The sample taken for sequencing was blood. These receptors came from a human donor with ulcerative colitis or Crohn's disease, or a healthy co-twin of an affected twin (not recorded which).

This rearrangement joins TRBV7-3 to TRBJ2-3; TCRdb's D gene call, TRBD1, goes unchecked for lack of DNA. There are 17 residues in the CDR3. Germline V gene lookup returns CDR1 SGHTA and CDR2 FQGTGA. CDR3 sequence: CASSLRAGTGATDTQYF.

The chain uses TRBV5-4 and TRBJ2-2; as DNA is missing, the TRBD1 call by TCRdb cannot be tested. The CDR3 consists of 14 residues. CDR1 and CDR2 (germline): SGHNT, YYREEE (reference sequence). The CDR3 spells CASSFPGASGELFF.

The chain is built from TRBV11-1 and TRBJ1-1; checking the TCRdb D call of TRBD1 is not possible without DNA. CDR1 and CDR2 from the germline V gene are SGHAT and FQDESV (reference sequence). The CDR3 is made up of 17 amino acids. Here the CDR3 reads CASSLSAGLVLGTEAFF.

This sequence joins TRBV12-3 or TRBV12-4 and TRBJ2-5; the TCRdb call, TRBD2, lacks DNA for checking. This CDR3 spans 14 amino acids. CDR3 residues: CASSWQGHGETQYF.

J is TRBJ2-4 and V is TRBV5-1. The CDR3 is made up of 12 amino acids. The germline gives CDR1 SGHRS, CDR2 YFSETQ. This CDR3 is CASSLESNLQYF.

The chain has TRBV21-1 and TRBJ1-1. TRBV21-1 is assigned pseudogene status. CDR3 length: 16 amino acids. The CDR3 protein is CASSKVKGLMNTEAFF.

This chain links TRBV20-1 with TRBJ2-2. The CDR3 spans 13 residues. Germline CDR1 reads DFQATT; CDR2 reads SNEGSKA (reference sequence). CDR3 protein: CSASRLAFGELFF.

The rearrangement links TRBV10-3 to TRBJ2-1; TCRdb's D gene call, TRBD2, goes unchecked for lack of DNA. The V gene's germline CDR1 is ENHRY and CDR2 SYGVKD. The CDR3 contains 13 residues. CDR3 sequence reads: CAISGTDYNEQFF.

The chain uses TRBV28 and TRBJ1-2. CDR1 and CDR2 from the germline V gene are MDHEN and SYDVKM. This CDR3 is 12 amino acids long. The CDR3: CASCPRGYGYTF.

This chain uses TRBV4-2 with TRBJ2-5; the TCRdb call, TRBD1, lacks DNA for checking. The length of the CDR3 is 18 residues. The V gene's germline CDR1 is LGHNA and CDR2 YNFKEQ. CDR3 residues: CASSQSPAGGPSEETQYF.

The chain joins TRBV6-5 to TRBJ2-7; TCRdb proposes TRBD1, but this gene call is untestable without DNA. This CDR3 contains 15 residues. The germline V gene encodes CDR1 MNHEY and CDR2 SVGAGI. CDR3 loop: CASSYSGGGGYEQYF.